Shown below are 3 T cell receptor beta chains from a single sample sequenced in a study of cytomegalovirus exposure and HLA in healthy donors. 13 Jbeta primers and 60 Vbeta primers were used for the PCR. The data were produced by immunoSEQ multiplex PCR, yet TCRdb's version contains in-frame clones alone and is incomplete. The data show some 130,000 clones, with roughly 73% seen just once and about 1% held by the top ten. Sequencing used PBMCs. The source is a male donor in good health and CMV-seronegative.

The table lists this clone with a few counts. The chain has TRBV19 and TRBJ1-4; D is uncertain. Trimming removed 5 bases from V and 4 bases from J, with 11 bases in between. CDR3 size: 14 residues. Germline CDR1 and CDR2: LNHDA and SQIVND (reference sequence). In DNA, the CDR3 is TGTGCCAGTAGTCCGATGGTCAGTAATGAAAAACTGTTTTTT. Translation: CASSPMVSNEKLFF.

CDR3 DNA: TGTGCCAGCAGTTACCCCCTGAACCGGGGGGAGCTGTTTTTT. This gives the protein CASSYPLNRGELFF. The chain has TRBV6-5 and TRBJ2-2; D ambiguous. The length of the CDR3 is 14 residues. Germline V gives CDR1 MNHEY, CDR2 SVGAGI. The V and J ends lost 2 bases and 8 bases respectively, with 12 bases between them.

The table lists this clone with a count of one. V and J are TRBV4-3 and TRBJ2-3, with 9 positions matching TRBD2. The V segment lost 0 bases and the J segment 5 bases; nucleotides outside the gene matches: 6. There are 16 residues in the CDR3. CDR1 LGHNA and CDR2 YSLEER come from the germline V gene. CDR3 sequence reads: CASSQDPRGGRDTQYF. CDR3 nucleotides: TGCGCCAGCAGCCAAGACCCGCGGGGGGGGAGAGATACGCAGTATTTT.